Below, 4 T cell receptor beta chains from the same sample are listed, as sequenced in a study of T cells in Graves' hyperthyroidism and ophthalmopathy. It was RNA transcripts that yielded the amplified TCR beta CDR3 regions. The HTBI set primed first-round TCR CDR3 RT-PCR. TCRdb re-called the multiplex PCR reads with MiXCR, one entry per CDR3 protein. Here the sample spans about 330,000 distinct CDR3 sequences, about an eighth being singletons. The sequencing input was blood. The receptors stem from a woman aged 40 to 50 with Graves' ophthalmopathy.

This clonotype was picked up many times. The chain couples TRBV12-3 or TRBV12-4 to TRBJ1-5; a weak D match, TRBD1 (6 bases). V lost 5 bases and J lost 6, with 17 bases in between. This CDR3 is built from 15 residues. The CDR3 protein is CASSPFRQVGQPQHF. As DNA, the CDR3 is TGTGCCAGCAGTCCTTTCAGACAGGTTGGTCAGCCCCAGCATTTT.

This clonotype was observed a few times. V gene TRBV7-9 combines with J gene TRBJ1-2; TRBD1 matches 7 bases. The germline gives CDR1 SEHNR, CDR2 FQNEAQ (reference sequence). V lost 5 bases, J lost 4 bases, and 7 bases stayed unmatched. The CDR3 length is 14 residues. The CDR3: CASSTHRGAYGYTF. Written as DNA, the CDR3 is TGTGCCAGCAGCACCCACAGGGGTGCCTATGGCTACACCTTC.

V and J are TRBV12-3 or TRBV12-4 and TRBJ1-5; D call uncertain. This CDR3 contains 15 residues. The V and J ends lost 3 bases and 0 bases respectively, with 9 bases between them. CDR3 coding DNA: TGTGCCAGCAGTTTGTCGGTTTATAGCAATCAGCCCCAGCATTTT. Its translation is CASSLSVYSNQPQHF.

In the case of this clonotype: A much larger clone sits a single nucleotide away, making a read error possible. The chain combines TRBV7-8 with TRBJ1-2; unclear D gene. Germline V lookup: CDR1 SGHVS, CDR2 FQNEAQ. The CDR3 runs to 14 residues. In DNA, the CDR3 is TGTGCCTGCAGCTTAAGTAAAGGGTCCTATGGCTACACCTTC. Translation gives CACSLSKGSYGYTF.